This record covers a single TCR beta chain. The antigen is not known. The data were produced by immunoSEQ multiplex PCR, yet TCRdb's version contains in-frame clones alone and is incomplete. Among 81,000 or so clones listed, 90% to 95% were seen once. This entry comes from a study of Tregs in tolerant kidney transplant recipients. The germline V gene has CDR1 SGHTS and CDR2 YDEGEE. V dropped 0 bases and J dropped 3; count of bases not matched to a gene: 12. The CDR3 length is 18 residues. Recipients received nonmyeloablative bone marrow transplants from related graft donors, with transient mixed chimerism. Study-wide points: The small number of patients limits these findings pending further validation. The most relevant donor-specific Treg TCRbeta repertoire apparently came from expansion with activated donor B cells.

This clonotype originated in a human patient who received a combined kidney and bone marrow transplant. The graft donor may be the source of some T cells. The chain employs TRBV5-8 and TRBJ2-5, with 9 bases fitting TRBD2. The source was CD4+ T cells from blood (PBMCs), collected 24 months after the transplant. CDR3 nucleotide sequence: TGTGCCAGCAGCTTGGTTGGGTACAGCGGGAGGAGGGAAGAGACCCAGTACTTC. Encoded protein: CASSLVGYSGRREETQYF.